This entry concerns a single T cell receptor (beta chain). What it recognizes is unknown. This record belongs to a study of beta chain features in type 1 diabetes. The CDR3 has 13 amino acids. The germline V gene encodes CDR1 SGHRS and CDR2 YFSETQ. Trimming stripped 4 bases from V and 5 bases from J, with 9 bases between. cDNA synthesis used the whole RNA isolate, giving expressed TCRB sequences. Here immunoSEQ multiplex PCR was the method, and the copy in TCRdb shows in-frame clones only, minus some. In the table there are roughly 370,000 clones, approximately 13% of which are singletons. The study's findings and limits: Shortening of TCRB CDR3s, moderate but significant, appeared in all four CD4+ subsets of Type 1 diabetes patients. Whatever favoring of shorter templates PCR might show would apply equally to patients and controls. VDJ junctions from patients with type 1 diabetes contained fewer insertions and more deletions.

Sequencing used naive CD4+ T cells from blood. The genes are TRBV5-1 and TRBJ1-4; D gene ambiguous. This sequence was found in a man between 25 and 39 years old in good health. CDR3 region: CASSPSLNEKLFF. The CDR3 DNA sequence: TGCGCCAGCAGCCCCTCCCTCAATGAAAAACTGTTTTTT.